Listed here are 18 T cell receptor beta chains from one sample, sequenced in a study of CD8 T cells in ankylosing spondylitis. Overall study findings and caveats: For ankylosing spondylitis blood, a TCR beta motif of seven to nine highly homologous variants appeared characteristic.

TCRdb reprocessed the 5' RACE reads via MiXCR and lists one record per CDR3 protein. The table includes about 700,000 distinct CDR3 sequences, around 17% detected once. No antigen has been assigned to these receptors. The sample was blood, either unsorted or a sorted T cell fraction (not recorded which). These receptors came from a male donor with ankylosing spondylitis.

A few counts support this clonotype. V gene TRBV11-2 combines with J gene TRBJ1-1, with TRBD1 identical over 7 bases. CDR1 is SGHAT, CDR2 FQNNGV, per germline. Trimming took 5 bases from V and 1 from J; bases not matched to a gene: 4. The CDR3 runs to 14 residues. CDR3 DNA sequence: TGTGCCAGCAGCGCGACAGGGAAGAACACTGAAGCTTTCTTT. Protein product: CASSATGKNTEAFF.

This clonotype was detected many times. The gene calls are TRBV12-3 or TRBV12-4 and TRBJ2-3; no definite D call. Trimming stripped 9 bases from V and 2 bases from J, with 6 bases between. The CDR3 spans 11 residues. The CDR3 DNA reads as TGTGCCAGTCGCCTCACAGATACGCAGTATTTT. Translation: CASRLTDTQYF.

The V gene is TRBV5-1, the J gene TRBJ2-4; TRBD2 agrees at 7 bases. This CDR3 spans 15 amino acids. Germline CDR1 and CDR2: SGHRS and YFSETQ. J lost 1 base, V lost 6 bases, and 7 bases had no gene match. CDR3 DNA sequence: TGCGCCAGCAAAGTGGGGGGGGAGGCCAAAAACATTCAGTACTTC. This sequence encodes CASKVGGEAKNIQYF. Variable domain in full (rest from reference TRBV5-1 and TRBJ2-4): KAGVTQTPRYLIKTRGQQVTLSCSPISGHRSVSWYQQTPGQGLQFLFEYFSETQRNKGNFPGRFSGRQFSNSRSEMNVSTLELGDSALYLCASKVGGEAKNIQYFGAGTRLSVL.

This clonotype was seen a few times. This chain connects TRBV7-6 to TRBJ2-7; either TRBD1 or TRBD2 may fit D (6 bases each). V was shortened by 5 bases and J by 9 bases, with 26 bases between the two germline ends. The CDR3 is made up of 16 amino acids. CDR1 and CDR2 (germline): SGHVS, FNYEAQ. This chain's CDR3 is CASSGGSGALTYGQYF. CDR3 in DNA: TGTGCCAGCAGCGGGGGATCGGGGGCCCTCACTTATGGGCAGTACTTC.

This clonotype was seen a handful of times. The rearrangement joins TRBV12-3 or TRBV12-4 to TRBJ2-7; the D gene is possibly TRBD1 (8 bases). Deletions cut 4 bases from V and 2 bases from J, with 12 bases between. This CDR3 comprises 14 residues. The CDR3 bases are TGTGCCAGCAGTTGGACAGGGAGGGCCTACGAGCAGTACTTC. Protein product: CASSWTGRAYEQYF.

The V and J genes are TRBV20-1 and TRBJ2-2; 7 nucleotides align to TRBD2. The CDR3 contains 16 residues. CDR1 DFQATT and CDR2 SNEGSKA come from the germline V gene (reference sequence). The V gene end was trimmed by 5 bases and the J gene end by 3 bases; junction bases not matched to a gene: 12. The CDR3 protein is CSARLLAGVDTGELFF. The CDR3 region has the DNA TGCAGTGCTCGGCTTCTGGCGGGAGTCGACACCGGGGAGCTGTTTTTT.

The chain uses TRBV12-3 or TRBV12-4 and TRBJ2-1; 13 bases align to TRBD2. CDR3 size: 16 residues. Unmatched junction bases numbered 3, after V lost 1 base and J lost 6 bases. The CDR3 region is CASSLEWTSGGNEQFF. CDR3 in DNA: TGTGCCAGCAGTTTAGAATGGACTAGCGGGGGCAATGAGCAGTTCTTC.

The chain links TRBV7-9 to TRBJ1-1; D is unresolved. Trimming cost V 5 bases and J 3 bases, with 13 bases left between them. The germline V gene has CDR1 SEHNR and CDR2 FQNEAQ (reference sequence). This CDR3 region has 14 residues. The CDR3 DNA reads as TGTGCCAGCAGCCCTGAAAGGTCGGACACTGAAGCTTTCTTT. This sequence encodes CASSPERSDTEAFF.

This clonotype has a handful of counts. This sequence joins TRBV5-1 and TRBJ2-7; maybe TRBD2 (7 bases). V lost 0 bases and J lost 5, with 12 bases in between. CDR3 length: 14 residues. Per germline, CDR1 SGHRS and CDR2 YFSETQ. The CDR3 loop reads CASSLGTGRDEQYF. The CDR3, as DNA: TGCGCCAGCAGCTTGGGCACAGGGAGGGACGAGCAGTACTTC. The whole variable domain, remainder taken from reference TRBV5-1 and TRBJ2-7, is KAGVTQTPRYLIKTRGQQVTLSCSPISGHRSVSWYQQTPGQGLQFLFEYFSETQRNKGNFPGRFSGRQFSNSRSEMNVSTLELGDSALYLCASSLGTGRDEQYFGPGTRLTVT.

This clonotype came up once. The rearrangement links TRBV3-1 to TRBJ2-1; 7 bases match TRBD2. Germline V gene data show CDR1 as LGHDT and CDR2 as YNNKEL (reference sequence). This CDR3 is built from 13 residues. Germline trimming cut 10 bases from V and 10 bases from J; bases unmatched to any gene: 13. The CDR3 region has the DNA TGTGCCACGAACTTTGGCGGGGGAAGCGAGCAGTTCTTC. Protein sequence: CATNFGGGSEQFF.

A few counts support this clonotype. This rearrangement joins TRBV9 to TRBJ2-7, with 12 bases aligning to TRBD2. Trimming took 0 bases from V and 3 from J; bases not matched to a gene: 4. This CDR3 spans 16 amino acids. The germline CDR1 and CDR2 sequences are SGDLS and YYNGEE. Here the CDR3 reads CASSVGTSGDYYEQYF. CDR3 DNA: TGTGCCAGCAGCGTAGGGACTAGCGGGGACTACTACGAGCAGTACTTC.

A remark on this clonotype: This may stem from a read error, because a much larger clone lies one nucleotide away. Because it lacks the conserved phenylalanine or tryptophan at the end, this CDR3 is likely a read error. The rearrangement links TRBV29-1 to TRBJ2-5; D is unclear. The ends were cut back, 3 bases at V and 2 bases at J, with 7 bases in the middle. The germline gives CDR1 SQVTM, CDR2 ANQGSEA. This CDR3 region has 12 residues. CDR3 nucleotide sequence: TGCAGCGTTGACAGCGTACAAGAGACCCAGTACTGC. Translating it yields CSVDSVQETQYC.

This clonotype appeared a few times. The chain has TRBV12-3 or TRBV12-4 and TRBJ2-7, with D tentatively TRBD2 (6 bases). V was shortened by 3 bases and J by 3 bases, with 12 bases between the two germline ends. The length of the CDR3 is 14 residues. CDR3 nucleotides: TGTGCCAGCAGTTTCGGAGGGCCCCGCTACGAGCAGTACTTC. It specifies CASSFGGPRYEQYF.

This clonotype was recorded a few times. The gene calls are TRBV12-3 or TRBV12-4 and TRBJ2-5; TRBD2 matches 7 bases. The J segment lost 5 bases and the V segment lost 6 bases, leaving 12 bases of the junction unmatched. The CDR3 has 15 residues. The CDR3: CASSLVQAGLETQYF. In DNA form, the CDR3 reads TGTGCCAGCAGCCTGGTGCAAGCGGGGTTGGAGACCCAGTACTTC.

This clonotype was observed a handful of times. The CDR3 coding sequence is TGTGCCAGCAGGGGGGGGAGGGGGCAGACCAGAGAATCTTTCACAGATACGCAGTATTTT. It encodes CASRGGRGQTRESFTDTQYF. This chain joins TRBV12-3 or TRBV12-4 and TRBJ2-3; D tentatively fits TRBD1 or TRBD2 (7 bases each). This CDR3 is built from 20 residues. The V gene lost 6 bases and the J gene lost 2 bases, with 30 bases spanning the gap.

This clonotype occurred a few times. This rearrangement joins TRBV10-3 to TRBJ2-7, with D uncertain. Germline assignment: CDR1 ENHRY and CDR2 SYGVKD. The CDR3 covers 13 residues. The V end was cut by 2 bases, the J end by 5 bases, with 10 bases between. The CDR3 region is CAISEGSVDEQYF. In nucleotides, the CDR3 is TGTGCCATCAGTGAGGGTAGTGTCGACGAGCAGTACTTC.

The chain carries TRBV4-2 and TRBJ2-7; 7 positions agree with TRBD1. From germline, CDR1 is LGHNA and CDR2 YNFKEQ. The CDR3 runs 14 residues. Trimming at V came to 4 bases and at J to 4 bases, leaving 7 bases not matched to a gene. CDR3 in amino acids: CASSRSDRTYEQYF. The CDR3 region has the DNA TGTGCCAGCAGCCGATCGGACAGGACATACGAGCAGTACTTC.

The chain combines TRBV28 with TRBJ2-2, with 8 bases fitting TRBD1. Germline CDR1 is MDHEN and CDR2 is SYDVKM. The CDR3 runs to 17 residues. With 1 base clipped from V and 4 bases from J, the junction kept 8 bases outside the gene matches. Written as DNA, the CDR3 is TGTGCCAGCAGTTTATTGTCAGGGGGCATGGGCACCGGGGAGCTGTTTTTT. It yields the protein CASSLLSGGMGTGELFF.